The sequence of this TCR beta chain was determined in a study of CD8 T cells in ankylosing spondylitis. Trimming shortened V by 0 bases and J by 11 bases, and 13 bases separated the two germline ends. Germline CDR1 is SGHVS and CDR2 is FQNEAQ. The CDR3 length is 13 residues. TCRdb called the 5' RACE reads again in MiXCR, with one record for every CDR3 protein. The sample has under 400,000 distinct CDR3 sequences; approximately 10% are singletons. The sample was blood, either unsorted or a sorted T cell fraction (not recorded which). This sequence was found in a female donor with ankylosing spondylitis or in good health (not recorded which). The J gene is TRBJ1-1, the V gene TRBV7-8; D is undetermined. CDR3 sequence: CASSLAHQREAFF. The CDR3 DNA sequence: TGTGCCAGCAGCTTAGCACACCAACGGGAGGCTTTCTTT.